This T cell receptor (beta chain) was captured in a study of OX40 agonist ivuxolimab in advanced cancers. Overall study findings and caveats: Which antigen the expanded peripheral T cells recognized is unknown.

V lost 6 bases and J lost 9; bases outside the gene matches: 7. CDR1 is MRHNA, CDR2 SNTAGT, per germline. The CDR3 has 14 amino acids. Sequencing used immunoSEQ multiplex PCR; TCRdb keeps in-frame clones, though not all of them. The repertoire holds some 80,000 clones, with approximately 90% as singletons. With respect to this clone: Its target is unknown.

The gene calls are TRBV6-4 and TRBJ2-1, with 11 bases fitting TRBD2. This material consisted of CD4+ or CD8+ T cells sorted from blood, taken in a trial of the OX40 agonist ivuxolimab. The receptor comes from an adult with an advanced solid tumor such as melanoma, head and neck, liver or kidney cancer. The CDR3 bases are TGTGCCAGCAGGGTACTAGCGGGAGAGGGTGAGCAGTTCTTC. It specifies CASRVLAGEGEQFF.